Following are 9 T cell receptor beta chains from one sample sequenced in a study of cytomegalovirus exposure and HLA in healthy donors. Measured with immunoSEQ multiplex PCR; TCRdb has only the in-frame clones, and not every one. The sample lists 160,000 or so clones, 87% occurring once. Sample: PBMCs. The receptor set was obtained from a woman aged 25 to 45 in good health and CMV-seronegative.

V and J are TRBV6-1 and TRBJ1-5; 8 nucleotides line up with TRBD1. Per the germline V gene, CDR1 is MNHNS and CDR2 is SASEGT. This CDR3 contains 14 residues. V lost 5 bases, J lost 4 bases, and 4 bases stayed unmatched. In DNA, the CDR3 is TGTGCCAGCAGTATTCGACAGGGGAATCAGCCCCAGCATTTT. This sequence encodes CASSIRQGNQPQHF.

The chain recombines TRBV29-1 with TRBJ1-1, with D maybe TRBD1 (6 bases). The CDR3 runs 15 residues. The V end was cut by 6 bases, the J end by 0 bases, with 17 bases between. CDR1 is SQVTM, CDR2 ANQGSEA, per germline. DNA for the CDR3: TGCAGCGTGGGGGTAACAGGGTCTCTGAACACTGAAGCTTTCTTT. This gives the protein CSVGVTGSLNTEAFF.

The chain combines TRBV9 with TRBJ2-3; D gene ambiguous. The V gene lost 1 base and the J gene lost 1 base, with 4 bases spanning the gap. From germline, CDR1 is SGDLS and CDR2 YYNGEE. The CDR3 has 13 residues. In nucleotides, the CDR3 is TGTGCCAGCAGCGTATTCGGCACAGATACGCAGTATTTT. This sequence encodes CASSVFGTDTQYF.

As DNA, the CDR3 is TGTGCCAGCAGTTTAGTGGCGGGGGGTTACAATGAGCAGTTCTTC. As protein: CASSLVAGGYNEQFF. The genes are TRBV27 and TRBJ2-1; 8 nucleotides match TRBD2. V gave up 2 bases and J gave up 4 bases; unmatched junction bases: 4. The CDR3 is 15 amino acids. The germline V gene has CDR1 MNHEY and CDR2 SMNVEV (reference sequence).

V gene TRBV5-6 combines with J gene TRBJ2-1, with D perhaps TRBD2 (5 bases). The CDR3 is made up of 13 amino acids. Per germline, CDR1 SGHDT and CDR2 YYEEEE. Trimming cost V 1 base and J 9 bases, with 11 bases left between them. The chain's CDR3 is CASSLPPGSEQFF. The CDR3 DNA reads TGTGCCAGCAGCTTGCCCCCGGGGAGTGAGCAGTTCTTC. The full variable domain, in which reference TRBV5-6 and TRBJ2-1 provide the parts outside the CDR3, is DAGVTQSPTHLIKTRGQQVTLRCSPKSGHDTVSWYQQALGQGPQFIFQYYEEEERQRGNFPDRFSGHQFPNYSSELNVNALLLGDSALYLCASSLPPGSEQFFGPGTRLTVL.

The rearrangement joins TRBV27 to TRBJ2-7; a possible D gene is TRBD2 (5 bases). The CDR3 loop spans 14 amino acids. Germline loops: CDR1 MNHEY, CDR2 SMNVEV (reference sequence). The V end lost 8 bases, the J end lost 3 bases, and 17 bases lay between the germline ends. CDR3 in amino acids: CASRLLGSNYEQYF. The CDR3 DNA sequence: TGTGCCAGCCGCCTTCTAGGGAGTAACTACGAGCAGTACTTC.

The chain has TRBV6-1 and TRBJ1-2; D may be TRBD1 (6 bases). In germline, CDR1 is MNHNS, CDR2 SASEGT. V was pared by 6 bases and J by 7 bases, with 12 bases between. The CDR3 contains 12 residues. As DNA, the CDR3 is TGTGCCAGCAGAGAGGACAGTCCTGGCTACACCTTC. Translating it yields CASREDSPGYTF.

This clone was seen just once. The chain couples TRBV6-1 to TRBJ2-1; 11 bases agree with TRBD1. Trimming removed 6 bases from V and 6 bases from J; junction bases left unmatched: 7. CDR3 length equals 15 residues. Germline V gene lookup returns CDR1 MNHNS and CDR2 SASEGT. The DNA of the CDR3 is TGTGCCAGCAGCCGGACAGGGGGCAGGTTCAATGAGCAGTTCTTC. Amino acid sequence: CASSRTGGRFNEQFF.

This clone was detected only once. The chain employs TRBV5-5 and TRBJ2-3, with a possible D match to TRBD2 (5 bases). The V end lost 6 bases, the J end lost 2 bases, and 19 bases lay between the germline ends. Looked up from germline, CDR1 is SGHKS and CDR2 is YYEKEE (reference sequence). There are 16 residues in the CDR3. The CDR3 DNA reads TGTGCCAGCAACCTCCGAGGGAGCAGTTACACAGATACGCAGTATTTT. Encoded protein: CASNLRGSSYTDTQYF.